What follows describes a single T cell receptor (beta chain). No antigen is known for it. Vbeta (60) and Jbeta (13) primers were used in the PCR. Clones were sequenced by immunoSEQ multiplex PCR, and TCRdb holds only the in-frame ones, with some missing. Recorded here are about 74,000 clones; the top ten clones represent 7.5% to 8%. From germline, CDR1 is SNHLY and CDR2 FYNNEI. This CDR3 is built from 14 residues. V lost 5 bases and J 4 bases, leaving 14 bases between the germline ends. The sample belongs to a study of cytomegalovirus exposure and HLA in healthy donors. Looking at the study overall: The early release's HLA-typed donors yielded 70 million to 85 million unique TCRs. Study outcomes and limitations: Specific recognition of CMV antigens was confirmed in vitro for a few chains (all CMV-associated). In a later analysis, most CMV-associated TCR beta chains appeared HLA-restricted. The study listed 164 cytomegalovirus-associated TCR beta chains.

The J gene is TRBJ1-1, the V gene TRBV2; D uncertain. Sample: PBMCs. The sequence was obtained from a female donor in good health and CMV-seropositive. DNA for the CDR3: TGTGCCAGCAGTATGGCGGGTGTGAGCACTGAAGCTTTCTTT. Its translation: CASSMAGVSTEAFF.